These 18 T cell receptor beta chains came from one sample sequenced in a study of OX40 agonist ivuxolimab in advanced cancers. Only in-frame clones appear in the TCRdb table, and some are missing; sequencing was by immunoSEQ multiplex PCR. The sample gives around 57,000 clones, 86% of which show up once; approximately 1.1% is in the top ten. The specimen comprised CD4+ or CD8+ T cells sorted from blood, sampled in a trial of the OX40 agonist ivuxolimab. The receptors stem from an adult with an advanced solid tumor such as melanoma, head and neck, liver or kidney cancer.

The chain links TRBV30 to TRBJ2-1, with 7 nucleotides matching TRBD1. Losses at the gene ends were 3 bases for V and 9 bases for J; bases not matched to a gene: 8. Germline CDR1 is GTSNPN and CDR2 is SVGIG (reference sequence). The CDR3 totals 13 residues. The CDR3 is CAWSGQAESEQFF. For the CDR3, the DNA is TGTGCCTGGAGCGGACAGGCCGAGTCTGAGCAGTTCTTC. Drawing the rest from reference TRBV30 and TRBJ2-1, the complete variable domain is SQTIHQWPATLVQPVGSPLSLECTVEGTSNPNLYWYRQAAGRGLQLLFYSVGIGQISSEVPQNLSASRPQDRQFILSSKKLLLSDSGFYLCAWSGQAESEQFFGPGTRLTVL.

CDR3 protein: CASSLLGTGIGTDTQYF. CDR3 DNA: TGTGCCAGCAGCTTATTAGGGACAGGGATCGGCACAGATACGCAGTATTTT. V and J are TRBV11-2 and TRBJ2-3; 9 nucleotides agree with TRBD1. Trimming cost V 2 bases and J 1 base; bases outside gene matches: 7. The CDR3 length is 17 residues. Germline lookup yields CDR1 SGHAT and CDR2 FQNNGV.

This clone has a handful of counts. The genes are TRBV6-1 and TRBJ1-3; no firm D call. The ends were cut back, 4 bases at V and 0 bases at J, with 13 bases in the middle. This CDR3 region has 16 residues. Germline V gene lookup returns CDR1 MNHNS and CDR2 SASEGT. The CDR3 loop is CASSASTLSSGNTIYF. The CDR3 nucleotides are TGTGCCAGCAGTGCGTCAACTTTGAGCTCTGGAAACACCATATATTTT.

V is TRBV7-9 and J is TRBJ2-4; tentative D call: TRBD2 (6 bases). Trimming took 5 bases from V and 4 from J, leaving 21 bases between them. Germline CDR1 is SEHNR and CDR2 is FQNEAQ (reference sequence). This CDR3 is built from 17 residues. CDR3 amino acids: CASSPGIGAGGKNIQYF. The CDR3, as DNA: TGTGCCAGCAGCCCTGGGATCGGGGCTGGGGGGAAAAACATTCAGTACTTC.

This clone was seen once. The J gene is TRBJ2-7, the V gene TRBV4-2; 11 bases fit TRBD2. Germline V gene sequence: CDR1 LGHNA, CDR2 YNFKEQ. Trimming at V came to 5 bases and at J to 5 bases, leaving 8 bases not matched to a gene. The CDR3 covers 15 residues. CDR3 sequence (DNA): TGTGCCAGCAGCTCGATAGCGGGAGGGGAACACGAGCAGTACTTC. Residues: CASSSIAGGEHEQYF.

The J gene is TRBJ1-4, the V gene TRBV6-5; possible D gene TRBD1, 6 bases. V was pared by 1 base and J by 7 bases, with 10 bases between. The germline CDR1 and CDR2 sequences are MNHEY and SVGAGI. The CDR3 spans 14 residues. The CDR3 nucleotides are TGTGCCAGCAGTTACTTACAGGGTGGTGAAAAACTGTTTTTT. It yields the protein CASSYLQGGEKLFF.

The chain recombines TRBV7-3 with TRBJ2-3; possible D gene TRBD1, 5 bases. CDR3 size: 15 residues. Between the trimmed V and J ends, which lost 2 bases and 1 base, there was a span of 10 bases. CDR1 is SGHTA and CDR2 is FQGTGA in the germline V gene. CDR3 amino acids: CASSLSGHGTDTQYF. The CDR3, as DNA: TGTGCCAGCAGCTTATCAGGGCACGGCACAGATACGCAGTATTTT. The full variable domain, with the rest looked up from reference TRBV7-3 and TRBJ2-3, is GAGVSQTPSNKVTEKGKYVELRCDPISGHTALYWYRQSLGQGPEFLIYFQGTGAADDSGLPNDRFFAVRPEGSVSTLKIQRTERGDSAVYLCASSLSGHGTDTQYFGPGTRLTVL.

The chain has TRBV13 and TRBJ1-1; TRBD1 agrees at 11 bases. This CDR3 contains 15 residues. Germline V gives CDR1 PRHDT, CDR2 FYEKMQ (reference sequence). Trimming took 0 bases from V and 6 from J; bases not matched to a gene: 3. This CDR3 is CASSLGDRGPSEAFF. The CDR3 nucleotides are TGTGCCAGCAGCTTAGGGGACAGGGGGCCGTCTGAAGCTTTCTTT. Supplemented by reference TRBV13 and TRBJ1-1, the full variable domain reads AAGVIQSPRHLIKEKRETATLKCYPIPRHDTVYWYQQGPGQDPQFLISFYEKMQSDKGSIPDRFSAQQFSDYHSELNMSSLELGDSALYFCASSLGDRGPSEAFFGQGTRLTVV.

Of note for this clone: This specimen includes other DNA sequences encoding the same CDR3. The CDR3 nucleotides read TGTGCCAGCAGCGTAGGGGGGACCGGGGAGCTGTTTTTT. The encoded protein is CASSVGGTGELFF. The chain uses TRBV9 and TRBJ2-2, with D perhaps TRBD1 or TRBD2 (5 bases each). Between the trimmed V and J ends, which lost 0 bases and 5 bases, there was a span of 5 bases. Germline V CDR1 and CDR2: SGDLS, YYNGEE. This CDR3 has 13 amino acids.

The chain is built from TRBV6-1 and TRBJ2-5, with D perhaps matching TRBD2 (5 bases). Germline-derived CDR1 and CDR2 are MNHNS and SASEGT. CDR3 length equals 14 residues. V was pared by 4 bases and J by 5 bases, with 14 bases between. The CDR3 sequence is CASSVDGVGETQYF. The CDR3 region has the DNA TGTGCCAGCAGTGTAGACGGGGTGGGGGAGACCCAGTACTTC.

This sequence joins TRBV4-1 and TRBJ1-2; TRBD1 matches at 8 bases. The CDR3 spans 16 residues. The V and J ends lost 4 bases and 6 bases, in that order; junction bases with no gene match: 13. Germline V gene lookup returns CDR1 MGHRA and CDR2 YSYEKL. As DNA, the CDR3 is TGCGCCAGCAGCCTGAGGACAGGGCAGGACCTTCATGGCTACACCTTC. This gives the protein CASSLRTGQDLHGYTF.

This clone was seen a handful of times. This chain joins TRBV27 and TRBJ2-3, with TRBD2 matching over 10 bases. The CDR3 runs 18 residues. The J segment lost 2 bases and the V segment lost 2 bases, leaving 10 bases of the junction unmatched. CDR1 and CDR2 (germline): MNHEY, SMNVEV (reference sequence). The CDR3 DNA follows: TGTGCCAGCAGTTTAGGTTCCTTAAGCGGGAGGGTCACAGATACGCAGTATTTT. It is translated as CASSLGSLSGRVTDTQYF.

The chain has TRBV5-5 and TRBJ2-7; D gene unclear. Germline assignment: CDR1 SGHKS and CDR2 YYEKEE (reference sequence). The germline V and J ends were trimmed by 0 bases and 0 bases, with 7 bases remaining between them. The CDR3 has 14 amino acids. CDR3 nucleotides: TGTGCCAGCAGCTTGGTGCTCAGCTCCTACGAGCAGTACTTC. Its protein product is CASSLVLSSYEQYF.

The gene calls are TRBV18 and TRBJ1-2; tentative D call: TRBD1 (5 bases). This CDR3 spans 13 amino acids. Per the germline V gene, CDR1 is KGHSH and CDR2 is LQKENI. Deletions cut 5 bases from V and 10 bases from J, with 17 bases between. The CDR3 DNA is TGTGCCAGCTCAGCGGGACCCTCTGGGATCTACACCTTC. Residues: CASSAGPSGIYTF.

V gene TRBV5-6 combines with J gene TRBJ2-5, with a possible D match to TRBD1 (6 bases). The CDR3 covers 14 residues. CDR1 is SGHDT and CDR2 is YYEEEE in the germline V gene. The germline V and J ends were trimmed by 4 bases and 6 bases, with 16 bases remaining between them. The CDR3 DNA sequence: TGTGCCAGCAGCACCTCGACAGGCTCGAAGACCCAGTACTTC. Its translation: CASSTSTGSKTQYF. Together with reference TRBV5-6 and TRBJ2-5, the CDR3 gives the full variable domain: DAGVTQSPTHLIKTRGQQVTLRCSPKSGHDTVSWYQQALGQGPQFIFQYYEEEERQRGNFPDRFSGHQFPNYSSELNVNALLLGDSALYLCASSTSTGSKTQYFGPGTRLLVL.

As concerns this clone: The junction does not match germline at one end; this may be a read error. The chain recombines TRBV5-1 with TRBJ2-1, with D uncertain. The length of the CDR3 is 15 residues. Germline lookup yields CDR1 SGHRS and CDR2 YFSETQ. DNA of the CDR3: TGTGCCAGCAGCTCCACCGGCGGCCTTTACAATGAGCAGTTCTTC. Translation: CASSSTGGLYNEQFF.

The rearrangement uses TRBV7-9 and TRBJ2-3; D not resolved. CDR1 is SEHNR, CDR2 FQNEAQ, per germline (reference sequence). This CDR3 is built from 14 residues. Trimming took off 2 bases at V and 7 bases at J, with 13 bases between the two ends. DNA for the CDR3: TGTGCCAGCAGCTTAAATTCAGGTTCAAATACGCAGTATTTT. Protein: CASSLNSGSNTQYF. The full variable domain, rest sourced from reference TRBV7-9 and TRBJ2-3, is DTGVSQNPRHKITKRGQNVTFRCDPISEHNRLYWYRQTLGQGPEFLTYFQNEAQLEKSRLLSDRFSAERPKGSFSTLEIQRTEQGDSAMYLCASSLNSGSNTQYFGPGTRLTVL.

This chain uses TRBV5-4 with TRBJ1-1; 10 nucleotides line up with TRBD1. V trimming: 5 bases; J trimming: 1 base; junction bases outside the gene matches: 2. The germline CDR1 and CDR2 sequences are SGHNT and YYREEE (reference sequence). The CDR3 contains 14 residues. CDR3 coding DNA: TGTGCCAGCAGGCGGGACAGGGGGAACACTGAAGCTTTCTTT. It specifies CASRRDRGNTEAFF.